These 27 T cell receptor beta chains originate from one sample sequenced in a study of CD8 T cells in Susac syndrome. Random hexamers were used to reverse transcribe an amount of about 0.45 to 1 ug RNA. TCRdb recomputed calls from the immunoSEQ multiplex PCR reads with MiXCR, one row per CDR3 protein. The repertoire holds roughly 130,000 distinct CDR3 sequences, with roughly 94% as singletons. Material: CD4+ T cells from PBMCs. The receptor set was obtained from a human donor with multiple sclerosis.

This chain links TRBV6-6 with TRBJ1-3, with D tentatively TRBD1 (6 bases). This CDR3 is built from 14 residues. Trimming pared 0 bases from V and 8 bases from J, leaving 11 bases between. Looked up from germline, CDR1 is MNHNY and CDR2 is SVGAGI (reference sequence). CDR3 in DNA: TGTGCCAGCAGTTACTCTACAGGGAGAGACACCATATATTTT. The encoded protein is CASSYSTGRDTIYF.

The rearrangement links TRBV6-5 to TRBJ2-5; D not certain. This CDR3 spans 13 amino acids. V was cut by 6 bases and J by 5 bases, with 13 bases left in between. Germline V lookup: CDR1 MNHEY, CDR2 SVGAGI. The CDR3 reads CASRLGRWETQYF. CDR3 DNA sequence: TGTGCCAGCAGACTCGGACGTTGGGAGACCCAGTACTTC.

The CDR3 spells CASGYSSGANVLTF. The CDR3 coding sequence is TGTGCCAGCGGGTATTCCTCTGGGGCCAACGTCCTGACTTTC. The chain is built from TRBV12-3 or TRBV12-4 and TRBJ2-6; no clear D gene. The V end was cut by 8 bases, the J end by 0 bases, with 8 bases between. This CDR3 is 14 amino acids long.

The chain combines TRBV6-6 with TRBJ1-3; D is unclear. CDR3 length: 13 residues. Germline CDR1 is MNHNY and CDR2 is SVGAGI (reference sequence). V lost 5 bases and J 2 bases, leaving 7 bases between the germline ends. Here the CDR3 DNA reads TGTGCCAGCAGTCTCGAGGCTGGAAACACCATATATTTT. Translated, it gives CASSLEAGNTIYF.

The rearrangement links TRBV28 to TRBJ2-1, with D possibly being TRBD2 (5 bases). The CDR3 sequence is 13 residues long. Germline CDR1 is MDHEN and CDR2 is SYDVKM. Trimming stripped 7 bases from V and 8 bases from J, with 15 bases between. CDR3 residues: CASKIANWDEQFF. CDR3 sequence (DNA): TGTGCCAGCAAGATAGCGAATTGGGATGAGCAGTTCTTC.

The chain links TRBV5-6 to TRBJ1-1; TRBD1 might be the D (6 bases). Germline V gives CDR1 SGHDT, CDR2 YYEEEE. The ends were cut back, 3 bases at V and 4 bases at J, with 13 bases in the middle. This CDR3 has 14 amino acids. CDR3 region: CASSYGQLRTEAFF. DNA for the CDR3: TGTGCCAGCAGCTACGGACAGCTCCGCACTGAAGCTTTCTTT. Filled out from reference TRBV5-6 and TRBJ1-1, the complete variable domain reads DAGVTQSPTHLIKTRGQQVTLRCSPKSGHDTVSWYQQALGQGPQFIFQYYEEEERQRGNFPDRFSGHQFPNYSSELNVNALLLGDSALYLCASSYGQLRTEAFFGQGTRLTVV.

The chain recombines TRBV20-1 with TRBJ2-1, with D perhaps TRBD2 (6 bases). CDR1 and CDR2 (germline): DFQATT, SNEGSKA (reference sequence). The length of the CDR3 is 13 residues. V lost 5 bases and J lost 5, with 13 bases in between. The chain's CDR3 is CSAPRGKDNEQFF. For the CDR3, the DNA is TGCAGTGCTCCACGGGGGAAAGACAATGAGCAGTTCTTC.

The chain has TRBV4-3 and TRBJ1-3; 9 nucleotides match TRBD1. CDR3 length: 17 residues. CDR1 LGHNA and CDR2 YSLEER come from the germline V gene. J was trimmed by 0 bases and V by 4 bases; bases with no gene match: 7. The CDR3 DNA follows: TGCGCCAGCAGCCTCTCTCGGACAGGGGACTCTGGAAACACCATATATTTT. This translates into CASSLSRTGDSGNTIYF.

The chain links TRBV11-2 to TRBJ2-1; no firm D call. The CDR3 length is 12 residues. The V end lost 3 bases, the J end lost 6 bases, and 6 bases lay between the germline ends. The V gene's germline CDR1 is SGHAT and CDR2 FQNNGV. CDR3 nucleotides: TGTGCCAGCAGCTTCTCCGGCAATGAGCAGTTCTTC. Translating gives CASSFSGNEQFF.

This chain links TRBV28 with TRBJ2-7; D unresolved. From germline, CDR1 is MDHEN and CDR2 SYDVKM. The CDR3 totals 14 residues. The germline V and J ends were trimmed by 10 bases and 2 bases, with 18 bases remaining between them. The CDR3 DNA sequence: TGTGCCATAGAGCACAGTGACCCACCCTACGAGCAGTACTTC. Protein sequence: CAIEHSDPPYEQYF. Full variable domain (remainder filled in from reference TRBV28 and TRBJ2-7): DVKVTQSSRYLVKRTGEKVFLECVQDMDHENMFWYRQDPGLGLRLIYFSYDVKMKEKGDIPEGYSVSREKKERFSLILESASTNQTSMYLCAIEHSDPPYEQYFGPGTRLTVT.

This clonotype has a single count. The chain combines TRBV4-1 with TRBJ2-5, with D tentatively TRBD1 (5 bases). This CDR3 comprises 15 residues. V lost 3 bases, J lost 2 bases, and 13 bases lay in between. CDR1 MGHRA and CDR2 YSYEKL come from the germline V gene. This CDR3 is CASSQLGTGQETQYF. The DNA of the CDR3 is TGCGCCAGCAGCCAGCTTGGCACAGGACAAGAGACCCAGTACTTC.

This clonotype was picked up a small number of times. The rearrangement uses TRBV19 and TRBJ2-3, with D possibly matching TRBD2 (5 bases). Trimming pared 7 bases from V and 2 bases from J, leaving 7 bases between. The germline V gene encodes CDR1 LNHDA and CDR2 SQIVND (reference sequence). The CDR3 covers 12 residues. CDR3 nucleotide sequence: TGTGCCAGTACTGACTACACAGATACGCAGTATTTT. Encoded protein: CASTDYTDTQYF.

The J gene is TRBJ2-1, the V gene TRBV6-6; perhaps TRBD2 as D (5 bases). CDR3 length: 13 residues. The ends were cut back, 8 bases at V and 6 bases at J, with 14 bases in the middle. Germline assignment: CDR1 MNHNY and CDR2 SVGAGI (reference sequence). The CDR3 coding sequence is TGTGCCAGCCTATCTCTCGAGGGCAATGAGCAGTTCTTC. Its protein is CASLSLEGNEQFF.

The rearrangement joins TRBV5-4 to TRBJ2-5; possible D gene TRBD1, 5 bases. The CDR3 length is 13 residues. Trimming shortened V by 1 base and J by 5 bases, and 9 bases separated the two germline ends. Germline CDR1 is SGHNT and CDR2 is YYREEE (reference sequence). The CDR3 sequence: CASSLKGSETQYF. In DNA form, the CDR3 reads TGTGCCAGCAGCTTGAAGGGGTCGGAGACCCAGTACTTC.

DNA of the CDR3: TGTGCCAGCAGCTTGGAAGCGGGGAGGGGCACCGGGGAGCTGTTTTTT. This codes for CASSLEAGRGTGELFF. The chain employs TRBV5-6 and TRBJ2-2; TRBD2 matches at 7 bases. Trimming cost V 0 bases and J 4 bases; bases outside gene matches: 6. CDR1 is SGHDT and CDR2 is YYEEEE in the germline V gene. This CDR3 spans 16 amino acids.

The gene calls are TRBV12-3 or TRBV12-4 and TRBJ1-5; TRBD1 aligns across 9 bases. V was pared by 5 bases and J by 5 bases, with 10 bases of the junction left unmatched. The CDR3 is 16 amino acids. This CDR3 is CASSPSDRGRYQPQHF. In DNA form, the CDR3 reads TGTGCCAGCAGTCCCTCGGACAGGGGTAGGTATCAGCCCCAGCATTTT.

CDR3 residues: CASSGPYEQYF. The DNA of the CDR3 is TGTGCCAGCAGTGGGCCCTACGAGCAGTACTTC. The chain couples TRBV2 to TRBJ2-7; D remains unclear. V shed 4 bases and J shed 2 bases, with 3 bases lying between them. The CDR3 runs 11 residues. Germline V gene sequence: CDR1 SNHLY, CDR2 FYNNEI.

The chain uses TRBV28 and TRBJ1-6; possibly TRBD1 for D (6 bases). The V gene lost 2 bases and the J gene lost 14 bases, with 16 bases spanning the gap. The CDR3 spans 14 residues. The germline V gene has CDR1 MDHEN and CDR2 SYDVKM. CDR3 protein: CASSLITGLQALHF. The CDR3 nucleotides are TGTGCCAGCAGTTTAATCACAGGGTTACAGGCCCTCCACTTT.

The sample holds one count of this clonotype. The chain's CDR3 is CASSYGGNAGGFRTEAFF. In nucleotides, the CDR3 is TGTGCCAGCAGTTATGGGGGGAATGCAGGGGGCTTTCGCACTGAAGCTTTCTTT. The rearrangement uses TRBV6-5 and TRBJ1-1; 8 bases fit TRBD1. The germline V gene encodes CDR1 MNHEY and CDR2 SVGAGI. V was pared by 3 bases and J by 4 bases, with 16 bases of the junction left unmatched. The CDR3 sequence is 18 residues long.

This rearrangement joins TRBV6-5 to TRBJ1-2; TRBD1 matches 10 bases. The length of the CDR3 is 16 residues. In germline, CDR1 is MNHEY, CDR2 SVGAGI. The ends lost 2 bases at V and 4 bases at J; junction bases unmatched: 7. CDR3 in DNA: TGTGCCAGCAGTTACACGATAGGGACAGGGGCCTATGGCTACACCTTC. Translation: CASSYTIGTGAYGYTF.

This chain joins TRBV3-1 and TRBJ2-2; D unclear. V was shortened by 3 bases and J by 7 bases, with 12 bases between the two germline ends. Germline V gives CDR1 LGHDT, CDR2 YNNKEL (reference sequence). The CDR3 contains 14 residues. The CDR3 loop is CASSHLPMSGELFF. The CDR3 nucleotides read TGTGCCAGCAGCCACCTACCGATGAGCGGGGAGCTGTTTTTT.

This clonotype was picked up one time. The rearrangement uses TRBV7-9 and TRBJ1-1; D not resolved. Germline assignment: CDR1 SEHNR and CDR2 FQNEAQ (reference sequence). Trimming pared 4 bases from V and 2 bases from J, leaving 14 bases between. The CDR3 contains 15 residues. The DNA of the CDR3 is TGTGCCAGCAGCTCTTCTGAGGGAGGTAACACTGAAGCTTTCTTT. Its protein product is CASSSSEGGNTEAFF.

This clonotype was counted a single time. The chain couples TRBV27 to TRBJ2-5; D unclear. CDR1 MNHEY and CDR2 SMNVEV come from the germline V gene (reference sequence). There are 18 residues in the CDR3. V shed 0 bases and J shed 5 bases, with 22 bases lying between them. The CDR3 nucleotides read TGTGCCAGCAGTTTATCGAGCGCTCCTAGAGTTAATTCGGAGACCCAGTACTTC. Its translation: CASSLSSAPRVNSETQYF.

The chain uses TRBV4-3 and TRBJ2-5, with 9 bases fitting TRBD2. Per the germline V gene, CDR1 is LGHNA and CDR2 is YSLEER. The CDR3 has 17 amino acids. Trimming removed 0 bases from V and 4 bases from J; junction bases left unmatched: 9. This chain's CDR3 is CASSQDYRRGGRETQYF. CDR3 nucleotides: TGCGCCAGCAGCCAAGATTATCGGCGGGGGGGCCGAGAGACCCAGTACTTC.

This sequence joins TRBV10-3 and TRBJ2-5, with TRBD2 identical over 8 bases. Per germline, CDR1 ENHRY and CDR2 SYGVKD. V shed 6 bases and J 2 bases; nucleotides not matched to a gene: 8. This CDR3 contains 15 residues. CDR3 DNA: TGTGCCATCAGAGCTCTACTAGCGGAACAAGAGACCCAGTACTTC. Protein: CAIRALLAEQETQYF.

This clonotype was recorded a few times. This rearrangement joins TRBV5-1 to TRBJ2-7; D gene uncertain. Germline assignment: CDR1 SGHRS and CDR2 YFSETQ. V lost 1 base and J 5 bases, leaving 13 bases between the germline ends. CDR3 size: 14 residues. CDR3 sequence: CASSLTTGGDEQYF. CDR3 bases: TGCGCCAGCAGCTTGACGACGGGTGGAGACGAGCAGTACTTC.

V is TRBV4-3 and J is TRBJ2-1; D perhaps matches TRBD1 (5 bases). Germline CDR1 LGHNA, CDR2 YSLEER. The CDR3 is 16 amino acids. V lost 4 bases, J lost 0 bases, and 13 bases lay in between. The CDR3 coding sequence is TGCGCCAGCAGCCGGGCCGGCGACAGCTCCTACAATGAGCAGTTCTTC. The encoded protein is CASSRAGDSSYNEQFF.